Listed here are 28 T cell receptor beta chains from one sample, sequenced in a study of CD8 T cells in Susac syndrome. A quantity of about 0.45 to 1 ug RNA underwent reverse transcription using random hexamers. TCRdb called the immunoSEQ multiplex PCR reads again in MiXCR, with one record for every CDR3 protein. The table lists about 200,000 distinct CDR3 sequences, roughly 95% of them singletons. Sequencing was done on a sample of CD4+ T cells from PBMCs. Source of these receptors: a human donor with multiple sclerosis.

The chain is built from TRBV2 and TRBJ2-7, with 12 bases aligning to TRBD2. Losses at the gene ends were 9 bases for V and 7 bases for J; bases not matched to a gene: 7. The CDR3 has 13 residues. Germline V gives CDR1 SNHLY, CDR2 FYNNEI. CDR3 sequence (DNA): TGTGCCAGGAGACTAGCGGGAGAAGGAGAGCAGTACTTC. Protein product: CARRLAGEGEQYF.

This chain joins TRBV25-1 and TRBJ2-3; TRBD1 aligns across 8 bases. The CDR3 consists of 15 residues. Germline V gives CDR1 MGHDK, CDR2 SYGVNS. The V and J ends lost 5 bases and 0 bases, in that order; junction bases with no gene match: 4. In DNA form, the CDR3 reads TGTGCCAGCAGTACTAGGACAGGGAGCACAGATACGCAGTATTTT. Translating gives CASSTRTGSTDTQYF.

The chain joins TRBV29-1 to TRBJ1-2; possibly TRBD1 for D (6 bases). The germline gives CDR1 SQVTM, CDR2 ANQGSEA. The CDR3 totals 17 residues. V was cut by 7 bases and J by 0 bases, with 24 bases left in between. The CDR3 reads CSARTGWAGVPNYGYTF. The DNA of the CDR3 is TGCAGCGCCCGAACAGGGTGGGCGGGTGTTCCTAACTATGGCTACACCTTC.

The rearrangement uses TRBV12-3 or TRBV12-4 and TRBJ2-6; D tentatively fits TRBD1 or TRBD2 (6 bases each). This CDR3 contains 16 residues. V lost 2 bases and J lost 2, with 10 bases in between. The CDR3 spells CASSLRGAAGANVLTF. CDR3 DNA: TGTGCCAGCAGTTTAAGGGGGGCGGCTGGGGCCAACGTCCTGACTTTC.

The chain has TRBV7-2 and TRBJ2-1; 10 bases are a match to TRBD1. CDR1 is SGHTA, CDR2 FQGNSA, per germline. Trimming cost V 8 bases and J 8 bases; bases outside gene matches: 9. This CDR3 is built from 14 residues. The CDR3 DNA is TGTGCCAGCCTCAGGGACAGGGGTATACATGAGCAGTTCTTC. This sequence encodes CASLRDRGIHEQFF.

The chain joins TRBV30 to TRBJ2-3, with a tentative D call TRBD2 (5 bases). Between the trimmed V and J ends, which lost 6 bases and 6 bases, there was a span of 25 bases. CDR1 GTSNPN and CDR2 SVGIG come from the germline V gene (reference sequence). The CDR3 sequence is 16 residues long. The CDR3 here is CACTKGLRVPQDTQYF. The CDR3 DNA is TGTGCCTGCACGAAAGGGTTGCGGGTTCCCCAGGATACGCAGTATTTT.

The gene calls are TRBV9 and TRBJ1-1; 7 nucleotides align to TRBD1. This CDR3 contains 14 residues. In germline, CDR1 is SGDLS, CDR2 YYNGEE. Germline trimming cut 2 bases from V and 4 bases from J; bases unmatched to any gene: 5. CDR3 coding DNA: TGTGCCAGCAGCGTGTGGGACAGCCTCACTGAAGCTTTCTTT. Amino acid sequence: CASSVWDSLTEAFF.

This chain joins TRBV7-3 and TRBJ2-7, with D possibly TRBD1 on 6 matching bases. Trimming shortened V by 5 bases and J by 6 bases, and 11 bases separated the two germline ends. Germline lookup yields CDR1 SGHTA and CDR2 FQGTGA. The CDR3 loop spans 12 amino acids. This CDR3 is CASSPGEGEQYF. The DNA of the CDR3 is TGTGCCAGCAGCCCAGGGGAAGGCGAGCAGTACTTC.

The chain recombines TRBV9 with TRBJ2-5; D is unresolved. The CDR3 consists of 15 residues. The germline V and J ends were trimmed by 0 bases and 1 base, with 10 bases remaining between them. Germline CDR1 is SGDLS and CDR2 is YYNGEE. This CDR3 is CASSVGSDFQETQYF. CDR3 in DNA: TGTGCCAGCAGCGTAGGATCGGATTTCCAAGAGACCCAGTACTTC.

The chain joins TRBV19 to TRBJ1-1; D call uncertain. V gave up 7 bases and J gave up 2 bases, with 14 bases separating them. The CDR3 runs 14 residues. CDR1 LNHDA and CDR2 SQIVND come from the germline V gene (reference sequence). This chain's CDR3 is CASNPRRYNTEAFF. In nucleotides, the CDR3 is TGTGCCAGTAACCCTCGACGGTACAACACTGAAGCTTTCTTT.

The CDR3 loop reads CAISEAGTSMGGEQFF. The CDR3 DNA reads TGTGCCATCAGTGAGGCCGGGACTAGCATGGGAGGTGAGCAGTTCTTC. The chain is built from TRBV10-3 and TRBJ2-1, with TRBD2 identical over 9 bases. This CDR3 has 16 amino acids. The V gene end was trimmed by 2 bases and the J gene end by 9 bases; junction bases not matched to a gene: 11. The germline V gene encodes CDR1 ENHRY and CDR2 SYGVKD.

The V call is TRBV18, the J call TRBJ2-2; D gene uncertain. The germline V gene has CDR1 KGHSH and CDR2 LQKENI. The CDR3 spans 16 residues. With 1 base removed from V and 0 bases from J, the gap between germline ends came to 9 bases. CDR3 nucleotides: TGTGCCAGCTCACCACAGGGCCGGGCGAACACCGGGGAGCTGTTTTTT. Translation gives CASSPQGRANTGELFF. Filled out from reference TRBV18 and TRBJ2-2, the complete variable domain reads NAGVMQNPRHLVRRRGQEARLRCSPMKGHSHVYWYRQLPEEGLKFMVYLQKENIIDESGMPKERFSAEFPKEGPSILRIQQVVRGDSAAYFCASSPQGRANTGELFFGEGSRLTVL.

The chain combines TRBV7-8 with TRBJ2-5, with 8 bases matching TRBD1. This CDR3 has 14 residues. Unmatched junction bases numbered 6, after V lost 5 bases and J lost 4 bases. CDR1 SGHVS and CDR2 FQNEAQ come from the germline V gene. CDR3 amino acids: CASSPRGRAETQYF. CDR3 sequence (DNA): TGTGCCAGCAGCCCCAGGGGGCGCGCAGAGACCCAGTACTTC.

The rearrangement links TRBV29-1 to TRBJ2-2; D may be TRBD1 or TRBD2 (5 bases each). Germline V CDR1 and CDR2: SQVTM, ANQGSEA. The germline V and J ends were trimmed by 7 bases and 6 bases, with 12 bases remaining between them. The CDR3 sequence is 12 residues long. CDR3 sequence reads: CSGGRFSGELFF. CDR3 bases: TGCAGCGGGGGACGCTTCTCCGGGGAGCTGTTTTTT.

V and J are TRBV5-1 and TRBJ2-5; D is possibly TRBD2 (6 bases). Germline-derived CDR1 and CDR2 are SGHRS and YFSETQ. The length of the CDR3 is 14 residues. Trimming stripped 0 bases from V and 4 bases from J, with 10 bases between. Written as DNA, the CDR3 is TGCGCCAGCAGCTTGGCTAGCGAGGGAGAGACCCAGTACTTC. Encoded protein: CASSLASEGETQYF. Supplemented by reference TRBV5-1 and TRBJ2-5, the full variable domain reads KAGVTQTPRYLIKTRGQQVTLSCSPISGHRSVSWYQQTPGQGLQFLFEYFSETQRNKGNFPGRFSGRQFSNSRSEMNVSTLELGDSALYLCASSLASEGETQYFGPGTRLLVL.

CDR3 sequence (DNA): TGTGCCAGCAGCCGAGGACGGACCCAGTACTTC. This codes for CASSRGRTQYF. The V and J genes are TRBV3-1 and TRBJ2-5, with D hard to call. The CDR3 consists of 11 residues. Germline CDR1 and CDR2: LGHDT and YNNKEL (reference sequence). Trimming removed 4 bases from V and 7 bases from J, with 7 bases in between.

This chain joins TRBV24-1 and TRBJ2-5, with D tentatively TRBD2 (6 bases). V was cut by 4 bases and J by 5 bases, with 13 bases left in between. Germline V gives CDR1 KGHDR, CDR2 SFDVKD. The CDR3 has 14 amino acids. DNA of the CDR3: TGTGCCACCAGTGAGGGACTTTCCCCCGAGACCCAGTACTTC. Translated: CATSEGLSPETQYF.

The V and J genes are TRBV18 and TRBJ1-5; D gene unclear. CDR1 and CDR2 from the germline V gene are KGHSH and LQKENI. This CDR3 spans 14 amino acids. Between the trimmed V and J ends, which lost 5 bases and 2 bases, there was a span of 10 bases. The CDR3 sequence: CASSGVQGNQPQHF. In DNA form, the CDR3 reads TGTGCCAGCTCAGGGGTGCAGGGCAATCAGCCCCAGCATTTT.

The chain couples TRBV7-9 to TRBJ1-2; D ambiguous. V lost 0 bases to trimming and J lost 6 bases, with 14 bases between them. CDR3 size: 15 residues. Germline V gene lookup returns CDR1 SEHNR and CDR2 FQNEAQ (reference sequence). The CDR3 region has the DNA TGTGCCAGCAGCTTAGCGCTATTGACCACGGATGGCTACACCTTC. It encodes CASSLALLTTDGYTF.

The gene calls are TRBV20-1 and TRBJ2-3, with TRBD2 matching 11 bases. V was pared by 2 bases and J by 4 bases, with 5 bases of the junction left unmatched. Germline-derived CDR1 and CDR2 are DFQATT and SNEGSKA (reference sequence). The CDR3 contains 15 residues. The CDR3 is CSARILAGGSDTQYF. The CDR3, as DNA: TGCAGTGCTAGAATTCTAGCGGGAGGATCAGATACGCAGTATTTT.

The table lists this clonotype with a count of one. V usage is TRBV19 and J usage is TRBJ2-7; no firm D call. Trimming removed 7 bases at V and 6 bases at J, with 19 bases between. The germline V gene has CDR1 LNHDA and CDR2 SQIVND (reference sequence). The CDR3 loop spans 14 amino acids. The CDR3 bases are TGTGCCAGTATTGCCGACGAGAGACCGTCCGAGCAGTACTTC. Translation gives CASIADERPSEQYF.

The rearrangement links TRBV3-1 to TRBJ2-1; perhaps TRBD1 as D (5 bases). This CDR3 has 15 amino acids. Germline V gene lookup returns CDR1 LGHDT and CDR2 YNNKEL (reference sequence). Trimming removed 0 bases at V and 7 bases at J, with 13 bases between. This CDR3 is CASSQEDIPGNEQFF. DNA for the CDR3: TGTGCCAGCAGCCAAGAGGACATCCCTGGGAATGAGCAGTTCTTC.

The gene calls are TRBV20-1 and TRBJ1-5, with D unresolved. The V gene lost 6 bases and the J gene lost 7 bases, with 16 bases spanning the gap. This CDR3 has 13 amino acids. Germline V gene data show CDR1 as DFQATT and CDR2 as SNEGSKA (reference sequence). In nucleotides, the CDR3 is TGCAGTGCCCGTCGGTTGGTGGAGCAGCCCCAGCATTTT. Translated, it gives CSARRLVEQPQHF.

The rearrangement links TRBV3-1 to TRBJ1-2, with no clear D. This CDR3 has 15 amino acids. Germline CDR1 LGHDT, CDR2 YNNKEL (reference sequence). Trimming shortened V by 6 bases and J by 6 bases, and 20 bases separated the two germline ends. The CDR3 loop reads CASSHNDGPWNGYTF. In DNA, the CDR3 is TGTGCCAGCAGTCATAACGACGGCCCTTGGAATGGCTACACCTTC.

The chain employs TRBV20-1 and TRBJ2-3; unclear D gene. Trimming cost V 5 bases and J 4 bases, with 19 bases left between them. Per the germline V gene, CDR1 is DFQATT and CDR2 is SNEGSKA (reference sequence). The CDR3 runs to 15 residues. CDR3 bases: TGCAGTGCTCAGCGATTTGCGGAAATTCCAGATACGCAGTATTTT. Its translation: CSAQRFAEIPDTQYF.

J is TRBJ2-7 and V is TRBV12-3 or TRBV12-4, with D perhaps matching TRBD1 (5 bases). With 7 bases removed from V and 6 bases from J, the gap between germline ends came to 19 bases. This CDR3 has 14 amino acids. Here the CDR3 reads CASTKTVPTSEQYF. The CDR3 nucleotides read TGTGCCAGCACCAAGACAGTCCCCACATCCGAGCAGTACTTC.

CDR3 protein: CASSAGTWTGELFF. Here the CDR3 DNA reads TGTGCCAGCAGCGCGGGGACTTGGACCGGGGAGCTGTTTTTT. The chain is built from TRBV9 and TRBJ2-2, with D possibly being TRBD2 (6 bases). CDR3 length: 14 residues. Trimming shortened V by 3 bases and J by 5 bases, and 11 bases separated the two germline ends. Germline CDR1 is SGDLS and CDR2 is YYNGEE.

The V call is TRBV5-1, the J call TRBJ1-1; D is possibly TRBD1 (5 bases). The CDR3 runs 15 residues. Trimming took off 3 bases at V and 4 bases at J, with 16 bases between the two ends. Germline V gene data show CDR1 as SGHRS and CDR2 as YFSETQ. The CDR3 loop is CASSSGSLGSTEAFF. The CDR3 DNA is TGCGCCAGCAGCTCAGGGTCTTTAGGGAGCACTGAAGCTTTCTTT.